A single sample is the source of the 17 T cell receptor beta chains below, sequenced in a study of pediatric ulcerative colitis. Method: immunoSEQ multiplex PCR; TCRdb's copy keeps in-frame clones and lacks some. The data hold about 17,000 clones, with just under 75% observed a single time. One to two pinch biopsies were taken from the rectum during colonoscopy. Material for sequencing was gut tissue. Every receptor here comes from a girl aged 5-17 years with moderate ulcerative colitis.

V is TRBV9 and J is TRBJ2-2; tentatively, D is TRBD2 (5 bases). Germline CDR1 and CDR2: SGDLS and YYNGEE. The CDR3 is 16 residues long. V was clipped by 3 bases and J by 6 bases, with 18 bases between them. The CDR3 sequence: CASSDARVGSAGELFF. CDR3 DNA: TGTGCCAGCAGCGACGCACGCGTGGGTAGCGCCGGGGAGCTGTTTTTT.

The chain recombines TRBV5-1 with TRBJ2-5, with 10 nucleotides matching TRBD2. V was pared by 0 bases and J by 3 bases, with 2 bases of the junction left unmatched. The germline gives CDR1 SGHRS, CDR2 YFSETQ. The CDR3 length is 15 residues. The CDR3 spells CASSLAGTSEETQYF. CDR3 bases: TGCGCCAGCAGCTTGGCAGGGACTAGCGAAGAGACCCAGTACTTC. Filled out from reference TRBV5-1 and TRBJ2-5, the complete variable domain reads KAGVTQTPRYLIKTRGQQVTLSCSPISGHRSVSWYQQTPGQGLQFLFEYFSETQRNKGNFPGRFSGRQFSNSRSEMNVSTLELGDSALYLCASSLAGTSEETQYFGPGTRLLVL.

The chain uses TRBV20-1 and TRBJ1-4; unclear D gene. Trimming pared 5 bases from V and 8 bases from J, leaving 9 bases between. The CDR3 spans 11 residues. The germline V gene has CDR1 DFQATT and CDR2 SNEGSKA (reference sequence). The CDR3 loop reads CSAARSEKLFF. The CDR3 DNA sequence: TGCAGTGCTGCGCGTAGCGAAAAACTGTTTTTT.

The gene calls are TRBV28 and TRBJ1-2; 7 bases fit TRBD1. The junction had 5 bases not matched to a gene; V was cut back by 11 bases and J by 5 bases. The V gene's germline CDR1 is MDHEN and CDR2 SYDVKM. The CDR3 sequence is 11 residues long. CDR3 DNA: TGTGCCTGGGGCAGGGGGTATGGCTACACCTTC. Its protein product is CAWGRGYGYTF.

The chain is built from TRBV7-8 and TRBJ2-5; 7 positions match TRBD1. Germline lookup yields CDR1 SGHVS and CDR2 FQNEAQ. V shed 7 bases and J 4 bases; nucleotides not matched to a gene: 9. CDR3 length: 14 residues. The DNA of the CDR3 is TGTGCCAGCATCCAAGACAGGGTGGGAGAGACCCAGTACTTC. Residues: CASIQDRVGETQYF. Variable domain in full (rest from reference TRBV7-8 and TRBJ2-5): GAGVSQSPRYKVAKRGQDVALRCDPISGHVSLFWYQQALGQGPEFLTYFQNEAQLDKSGLPSDRFFAERPEGSVSTLKIQRTQQEDSAVYLCASIQDRVGETQYFGPGTRLLVL.

The chain links TRBV2 to TRBJ1-5, with D unresolved. Per germline, CDR1 SNHLY and CDR2 FYNNEI. The CDR3 runs 12 residues. Trimming removed 3 bases from V and 5 bases from J, with 5 bases in between. CDR3 in DNA: TGTGCCAGCAGTGATGGGTATCAGCCCCAGCATTTT. It codes for CASSDGYQPQHF.

V usage is TRBV7-2 and J usage is TRBJ2-3; D is perhaps TRBD1 or TRBD2 (5 bases each). V gave up 4 bases and J gave up 1 base, with 9 bases separating them. From germline, CDR1 is SGHTA and CDR2 FQGNSA. CDR3 length: 14 residues. Written as DNA, the CDR3 is TGTGCCAGCAGCTACAGGACTGGCACAGATACGCAGTATTTT. It codes for CASSYRTGTDTQYF.

This sequence joins TRBV6-5 and TRBJ2-1; 9 bases map to TRBD1. Germline V gene lookup returns CDR1 MNHEY and CDR2 SVGAGI. The CDR3 spans 15 residues. V lost 2 bases and J lost 6; bases outside the gene matches: 5. The CDR3 is CASSYTKDRGNEQFF. CDR3 bases: TGTGCCAGCAGTTACACGAAGGACAGGGGCAATGAGCAGTTCTTC.

V usage is TRBV10-3 and J usage is TRBJ1-6; TRBD1 agrees at 9 bases. This CDR3 is built from 17 residues. The V segment lost 6 bases and the J segment 2 bases; nucleotides outside the gene matches: 8. CDR1 and CDR2 (germline): ENHRY, SYGVKD. CDR3 DNA sequence: TGTGCCATCAGGGAGGGACAGGGAATCCCCTATAATTCACCCCTCCACTTT. This encodes CAIREGQGIPYNSPLHF.

CDR3 residues: CASSFGSYGYTF. CDR3 in DNA: TGTGCCAGCAGCTTCGGCAGTTATGGCTACACCTTC. The rearrangement joins TRBV7-3 to TRBJ1-2; D is undetermined. Germline V gives CDR1 SGHTA, CDR2 FQGTGA. This CDR3 is 12 amino acids long. With 3 bases removed from V and 5 bases from J, the gap between germline ends came to 7 bases.

The V call is TRBV20-1, the J call TRBJ2-5; D unresolved. CDR1 is DFQATT, CDR2 SNEGSKA, per germline (reference sequence). V was clipped by 0 bases and J by 7 bases, with 6 bases between them. This CDR3 has 11 residues. CDR3 residues: CSARDKPTQYF. CDR3 DNA: TGCAGTGCTAGAGATAAACCGACCCAGTACTTC.

The chain is built from TRBV6-4 and TRBJ1-1, with D uncertain. V was clipped by 3 bases and J by 0 bases, with 5 bases between them. The CDR3 totals 13 residues. Germline CDR1 is MRHNA and CDR2 is SNTAGT. CDR3 amino acids: CASSEWMNTEAFF. The CDR3 coding sequence is TGTGCCAGCAGTGAGTGGATGAACACTGAAGCTTTCTTT.

V and J are TRBV19 and TRBJ2-5, with TRBD2 identical over 7 bases. Germline V gene sequence: CDR1 LNHDA, CDR2 SQIVND (reference sequence). The CDR3 sequence is 15 residues long. Unmatched junction bases numbered 12, after V lost 10 bases and J lost 1 base. This CDR3 is CATKRGGGRQETQYF. For the CDR3, the DNA is TGTGCCACAAAGCGGGGCGGGGGACGCCAAGAGACCCAGTACTTC.

This sequence joins TRBV7-2 and TRBJ1-1, with D possibly being TRBD1 (6 bases). The CDR3 is 15 residues long. Deletions cut 5 bases from V and 5 bases from J, with 18 bases between. Germline V gene sequence: CDR1 SGHTA, CDR2 FQGNSA. Here the CDR3 reads CASSLSGALYTEAFF. As DNA, the CDR3 is TGTGCCAGCAGCCTATCGGGGGCTCTATATACTGAAGCTTTCTTT.

V usage is TRBV7-9 and J usage is TRBJ1-2; no clear D gene. Trimming shortened V by 3 bases and J by 6 bases, and 11 bases separated the two germline ends. The CDR3 is made up of 13 amino acids. Per germline, CDR1 SEHNR and CDR2 FQNEAQ (reference sequence). The CDR3 DNA is TGTGCCAGCAGCTTCTACCAAGGTGATGGCTACACCTTC. Protein sequence: CASSFYQGDGYTF.

The chain joins TRBV5-1 to TRBJ2-1; either TRBD1 or TRBD2 may fit D (5 bases each). V was cut by 3 bases and J by 6 bases, with 7 bases left in between. In germline, CDR1 is SGHRS, CDR2 YFSETQ. The CDR3 spans 12 residues. Written as DNA, the CDR3 is TGCGCCAGCAGCTGGGACGGCAATGAGCAGTTCTTC. It codes for CASSWDGNEQFF.

The rearrangement uses TRBV21-1 and TRBJ1-2; TRBD1, the table's D call, was not compared with the DNA. TRBV21-1 is recorded as a pseudogene. CDR3 length equals 20 residues. The CDR3: CASSKGRRQGASQCNYGYTF. The DNA for the CDR3 is TGTGCCAGCAGCAAAGGTCGTCGGCAGGGGGCATCCCAGTGCAACTATGGCTACACCTTC.